Reported below is one T cell receptor beta chain. It was with 60 Vbeta and 13 Jbeta primers that the PCR ran. Produced via immunoSEQ multiplex PCR; TCRdb's table is partial and in-frame only. Here the sample spans about 200,000 clones, approximately 80% being singletons. The data stem from a study of cytomegalovirus exposure and HLA in healthy donors. CDR1 and CDR2 from the germline V gene are SGHTA and FQGTGA. V lost 1 base and J 4 bases, leaving 9 bases between the germline ends. The CDR3 length is 14 residues. This clonotype was obtained from a man aged 30 to 39 in good health and CMV-seronegative. This chain connects TRBV7-3 to TRBJ2-3; perhaps TRBD2 as D (7 bases). The sample comprised PBMCs. Here the CDR3 reads CASSLMGGPDTQYF. The CDR3 bases are TGTGCCAGCAGCTTAATGGGGGGGCCAGATACGCAGTATTTT.